The 23 T cell receptor beta chains given below trace back to one sample, sequenced in a study of T cell clonotyping in hematopoietic cell transplantation. As to time point: recipient sample about 28 days before transplant, after cytoreduction. The table came from immunoSEQ multiplex PCR; TCRdb's copy has only in-frame clones and leaves some out. The sample shows 6,800 or so clones, more than 75% of them seen only once. Specimen: peripheral blood mononuclear cells, collected before stem cell transplant. These receptor sequences come from a man in his sixties with acute myeloid leukemia. Some clones in this sample may be carry-over from other donors' samples.

This chain uses TRBV4-1 with TRBJ1-1, with a tentative D call TRBD1 (5 bases). The V end lost 0 bases, the J end lost 3 bases, and 8 bases lay between the germline ends. CDR1 is MGHRA and CDR2 is YSYEKL in the germline V gene. This CDR3 is 14 amino acids long. The CDR3 coding sequence is TGCGCCAGCAGCCAAGATCGGGGCTACACTGAAGCTTTCTTT. Amino acids: CASSQDRGYTEAFF.

On this clone itself: Germline and junction disagree at one end, which may indicate a read error. The CDR3 coding sequence is TGTGCCAGCAGCGTAGAGCCTAGCGGGGGCACAGATACGCAGTATTTT. Amino acids: CASSVEPSGGTDTQYF. This sequence joins TRBV11-2 and TRBJ2-3, with 9 bases identical to TRBD2. Germline V gene data show CDR1 as SGHAT and CDR2 as FQNNGV. The CDR3 is 16 amino acids.

The V call is TRBV2, the J call TRBJ2-3; D is unresolved. Per germline, CDR1 SNHLY and CDR2 FYNNEI. The CDR3 is 17 amino acids. With 7 bases removed from V and 0 bases from J, the gap between germline ends came to 20 bases. CDR3 protein: CASKKGPGITSTDTQYF. CDR3 sequence (DNA): TGTGCCAGCAAGAAAGGACCGGGCATAACTAGCACAGATACGCAGTATTTT.

V and J are TRBV13 and TRBJ1-2; D ambiguous. Trimming took 4 bases from V and 0 from J, leaving 12 bases between them. CDR3 length: 15 amino acids. Germline CDR1 is PRHDT and CDR2 is FYEKMQ (reference sequence). CDR3: CASSSIVSPNYGYTF. The CDR3 DNA is TGTGCCAGCAGCTCTATCGTCAGCCCTAACTATGGCTACACCTTC.

The CDR3 nucleotides are TGTGCCAGCAGTGAAGCGCGCGGATACTCTGGAAACACCATATATTTT. Its translation: CASSEARGYSGNTIYF. The chain links TRBV2 to TRBJ1-3; no definite D call. CDR3 length equals 16 residues. Germline assignment: CDR1 SNHLY and CDR2 FYNNEI. Trimming pared 0 bases from V and 0 bases from J, leaving 9 bases between.

V gene TRBV30 combines with J gene TRBJ2-5; possible D gene TRBD1, 6 bases. The CDR3 runs to 14 residues. V lost 4 bases and J 1 base, leaving 13 bases between the germline ends. Germline V gene data show CDR1 as GTSNPN and CDR2 as SVGIG (reference sequence). The CDR3 loop reads CAWKTGYLQETQYF. CDR3 sequence (DNA): TGTGCCTGGAAGACAGGCTACCTCCAAGAGACCCAGTACTTC.

V usage is TRBV2 and J usage is TRBJ1-5; no clear D. V lost 6 bases and J lost 0, with 6 bases in between. Germline V gene sequence: CDR1 SNHLY, CDR2 FYNNEI. This CDR3 spans 13 amino acids. The CDR3 DNA reads TGTGCCAGCAGACGGGATAGCAATCAGCCCCAGCATTTT. Translated: CASRRDSNQPQHF.

The chain has TRBV7-2 and TRBJ2-7, with 10 bases fitting TRBD2. CDR3 length equals 14 residues. Trimming took 2 bases from V and 4 from J; bases not matched to a gene: 2. Germline CDR1 and CDR2: SGHTA and FQGNSA. The CDR3 loop reads CASSLLAGVYEQYF. The CDR3 region has the DNA TGTGCCAGCAGCTTACTAGCGGGGGTGTACGAGCAGTACTTC.

This chain uses TRBV30 with TRBJ1-4, with D maybe TRBD1 (5 bases). Looked up from germline, CDR1 is GTSNPN and CDR2 is SVGIG (reference sequence). The germline V and J ends were trimmed by 2 bases and 4 bases, with 11 bases remaining between them. The CDR3 spans 14 residues. CDR3 sequence: CAWSPGRNNEKLFF. DNA for the CDR3: TGTGCCTGGAGTCCGGGACGGAATAATGAAAAACTGTTTTTT.

The rearrangement links TRBV30 to TRBJ2-2; 11 bases fit TRBD2. The junction had 16 bases not matched to a gene; V was cut back by 7 bases and J by 6 bases. The CDR3 runs 17 residues. CDR1 and CDR2 (germline): GTSNPN, SVGIG (reference sequence). As DNA, the CDR3 is TGTGCCTCGAGACCTCTAGCGGGGGGCCAATGGGCCGGGGAGCTGTTTTTT. It translates to CASRPLAGGQWAGELFF.

The sample holds one count of this clone. The V call is TRBV15, the J call TRBJ2-1; 11 bases are shared with TRBD2. The CDR3 length is 15 residues. With 3 bases clipped from V and 6 bases from J, the junction kept 4 bases outside the gene matches. Per germline, CDR1 LNHNV and CDR2 YYDKDF (reference sequence). The CDR3 coding sequence is TGTGCCACCAGCAGTCGGACTAGCGGGCTCAATGAGCAGTTCTTC. Residues: CATSSRTSGLNEQFF. Drawing the rest from reference TRBV15 and TRBJ2-1, the complete variable domain is DAMVIQNPRYQVTQFGKPVTLSCSQTLNHNVMYWYQQKSSQAPKLLFHYYDKDFNNEADTPDNFQSRRPNTSFCFLDIRSPGLGDTAMYLCATSSRTSGLNEQFFGPGTRLTVL.

The chain combines TRBV4-2 with TRBJ1-6; TRBD1 matches at 7 bases. Trimming removed 4 bases from V and 14 bases from J; junction bases left unmatched: 20. This CDR3 spans 17 amino acids. Germline V CDR1 and CDR2: LGHNA, YNFKEQ. The DNA for the CDR3 is TGTGCCAGCAGCCCTAGTCAAGCGGACAGGCGACAAGGGACCCTCCACTTT. This sequence encodes CASSPSQADRRQGTLHF.

This chain links TRBV19 with TRBJ1-6; TRBD1 matches at 8 bases. Germline lookup yields CDR1 LNHDA and CDR2 SQIVND (reference sequence). V shed 3 bases, J shed 4 bases, and the junction held 8 bases outside the gene matches. This CDR3 region has 17 residues. For the CDR3, the DNA is TGTGCCAGTAGTATGTTCGGAAGACAGGGGTATAATTCACCCCTCCACTTT. As protein: CASSMFGRQGYNSPLHF.

J is TRBJ1-2 and V is TRBV5-1, with D possibly being TRBD1 (6 bases). Trimming stripped 0 bases from V and 0 bases from J, with 12 bases between. The germline V gene encodes CDR1 SGHRS and CDR2 YFSETQ. The CDR3 extends over 16 amino acids. CDR3 coding DNA: TGCGCCAGCAGCTTGGTCGCAGGGGATACTAACTATGGCTACACCTTC. Translating it yields CASSLVAGDTNYGYTF.

The V call is TRBV19, the J call TRBJ1-1; D is unclear. V lost 3 bases, J lost 6 bases, and 14 bases lay in between. This CDR3 has 14 residues. The V gene's germline CDR1 is LNHDA and CDR2 SQIVND (reference sequence). The CDR3 region has the DNA TGTGCCAGTAGTATTGCCGGTCGGGGATCTGAAGCTTTCTTT. Amino acids: CASSIAGRGSEAFF.

The genes are TRBV5-1 and TRBJ2-7, with D possibly matching TRBD2 (7 bases). This CDR3 is 14 amino acids long. V shed 0 bases and J shed 5 bases, with 12 bases lying between them. The germline V gene has CDR1 SGHRS and CDR2 YFSETQ. The CDR3 protein is CASSLDWGGNEQYF. The CDR3 DNA reads TGCGCCAGCAGCTTGGATTGGGGGGGCAACGAGCAGTACTTC.

The rearrangement joins TRBV6-5 to TRBJ1-2; D uncertain. Deletions cut 5 bases from V and 8 bases from J, with 12 bases between. Germline-derived CDR1 and CDR2 are MNHEY and SVGAGI. The CDR3 has 12 residues. CDR3 sequence reads: CASSAAEGGYTF. The CDR3 region has the DNA TGTGCCAGCAGTGCCGCGGAGGGCGGCTACACCTTC.

The CDR3 DNA reads as TGTGCCAGCAGCGGGTCTGGGGGTCTGAGGAACACTGAAGCTTTCTTT. Protein: CASSGSGGLRNTEAFF. The rearrangement links TRBV5-6 to TRBJ1-1; a weak D match, TRBD1 (5 bases). The germline V and J ends were trimmed by 4 bases and 1 base, with 17 bases remaining between them. The germline gives CDR1 SGHDT, CDR2 YYEEEE. This CDR3 has 16 residues. Using reference TRBV5-6 and TRBJ1-1 for the parts outside the CDR3, the full variable domain is DAGVTQSPTHLIKTRGQQVTLRCSPKSGHDTVSWYQQALGQGPQFIFQYYEEEERQRGNFPDRFSGHQFPNYSSELNVNALLLGDSALYLCASSGSGGLRNTEAFFGQGTRLTVV.

V usage is TRBV28 and J usage is TRBJ2-7, with 9 nucleotides matching TRBD1. The junction had 7 bases not matched to a gene; V was cut back by 8 bases and J by 5 bases. CDR3 size: 13 residues. Germline V lookup: CDR1 MDHEN, CDR2 SYDVKM. In nucleotides, the CDR3 is TGTGCCAGCGGCCCACAGGGGGCCCACGAGCAGTACTTC. Its translation: CASGPQGAHEQYF.

V usage is TRBV5-8 and J usage is TRBJ2-7; no reliable D call. Germline assignment: CDR1 SGHTS and CDR2 YDEGEE. The CDR3 contains 12 residues. The V and J ends lost 4 bases and 2 bases respectively, with 7 bases between them. CDR3: CASSPTAYEQYF. The CDR3 bases are TGTGCCAGCAGCCCAACAGCCTACGAGCAGTACTTC.

The chain carries TRBV4-1 and TRBJ2-5; D remains ambiguous. Looked up from germline, CDR1 is MGHRA and CDR2 is YSYEKL. The CDR3 is 14 amino acids. V lost 1 base and J lost 4, with 10 bases in between. The CDR3 bases are TGCGCCAGCAGCCAAGCCCCAGGAGTAGAGACCCAGTACTTC. Amino acid sequence: CASSQAPGVETQYF.

The chain recombines TRBV19 with TRBJ1-5; a weak D match, TRBD1 (6 bases). The germline CDR1 and CDR2 sequences are LNHDA and SQIVND (reference sequence). V was clipped by 1 base and J by 7 bases, with 11 bases between them. The CDR3 runs 14 residues. The CDR3 nucleotides are TGTGCCAGTAGTATAGGGGGGCTCGGACAGCCCCAGCATTTT. Protein: CASSIGGLGQPQHF.

The chain combines TRBV11-3 with TRBJ2-7, with D possibly TRBD2 on 6 matching bases. Germline assignment: CDR1 SGHNT and CDR2 YENEEA. The CDR3 is made up of 13 amino acids. Trimming shortened V by 3 bases and J by 3 bases, and 9 bases separated the two germline ends. The CDR3 spells CASSFGRGYEQYF. The CDR3 nucleotides are TGTGCCAGCAGCTTTGGGCGGGGCTACGAGCAGTACTTC.